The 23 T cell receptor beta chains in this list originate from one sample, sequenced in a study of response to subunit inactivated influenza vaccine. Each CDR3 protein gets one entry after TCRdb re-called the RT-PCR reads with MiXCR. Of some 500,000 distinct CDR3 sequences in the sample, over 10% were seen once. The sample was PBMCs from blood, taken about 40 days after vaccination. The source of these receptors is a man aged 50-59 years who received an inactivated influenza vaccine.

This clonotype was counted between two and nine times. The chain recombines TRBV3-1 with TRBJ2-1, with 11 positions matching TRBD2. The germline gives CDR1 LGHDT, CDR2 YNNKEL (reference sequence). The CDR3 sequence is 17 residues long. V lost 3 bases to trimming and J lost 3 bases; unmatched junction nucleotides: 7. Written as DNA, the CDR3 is TGTGCCAGCAGCCATGAACTAGCGGGGGATGGCTACAATGAGCAGTTCTTC. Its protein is CASSHELAGDGYNEQFF.

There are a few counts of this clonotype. The CDR3 reads CASSFLAGGGNEQFF. The CDR3 DNA sequence: TGCGCCAGCAGCTTTTTGGCGGGAGGGGGCAATGAGCAGTTCTTC. The gene calls are TRBV5-1 and TRBJ2-1, with 9 bases matching TRBD2. Losses at the gene ends were 2 bases for V and 6 bases for J; bases not matched to a gene: 6. This CDR3 region has 15 residues. Germline CDR1 and CDR2: SGHRS and YFSETQ.

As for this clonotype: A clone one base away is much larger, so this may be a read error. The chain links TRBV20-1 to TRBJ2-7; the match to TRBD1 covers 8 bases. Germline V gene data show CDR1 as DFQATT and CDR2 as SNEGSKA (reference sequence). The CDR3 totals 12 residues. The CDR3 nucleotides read TGCAGTGGGGGGACAGGTCCCTACGAGCAGTGCTTC. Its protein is CSGGTGPYEQCF.

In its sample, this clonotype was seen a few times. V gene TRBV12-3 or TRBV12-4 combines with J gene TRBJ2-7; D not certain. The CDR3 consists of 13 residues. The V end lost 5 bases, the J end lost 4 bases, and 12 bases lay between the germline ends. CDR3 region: CASSPPGPYEQYF. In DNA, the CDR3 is TGTGCCAGCAGTCCTCCGGGCCCTTACGAGCAGTACTTC.

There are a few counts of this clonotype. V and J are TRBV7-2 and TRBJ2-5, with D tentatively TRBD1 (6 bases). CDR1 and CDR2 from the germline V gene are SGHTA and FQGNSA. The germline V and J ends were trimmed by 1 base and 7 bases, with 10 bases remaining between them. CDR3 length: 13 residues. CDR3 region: CASSLGQAGTQYF. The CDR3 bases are TGTGCCAGCAGCTTAGGACAGGCTGGGACCCAGTACTTC.

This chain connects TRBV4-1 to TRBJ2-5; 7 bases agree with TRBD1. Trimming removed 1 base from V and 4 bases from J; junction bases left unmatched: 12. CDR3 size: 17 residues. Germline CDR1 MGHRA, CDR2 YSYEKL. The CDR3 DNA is TGCGCCAGCAGCCAAGGGGTTTACAACAGGGGTTTAGAGACCCAGTACTTC. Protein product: CASSQGVYNRGLETQYF.

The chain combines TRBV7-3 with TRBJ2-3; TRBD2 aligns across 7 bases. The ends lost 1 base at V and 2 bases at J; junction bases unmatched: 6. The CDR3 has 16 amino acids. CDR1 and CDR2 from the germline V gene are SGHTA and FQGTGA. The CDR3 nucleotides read TGTGCCAGCAGCTTAATAGCTAGCGGCAACACAGATACGCAGTATTTT. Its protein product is CASSLIASGNTDTQYF.

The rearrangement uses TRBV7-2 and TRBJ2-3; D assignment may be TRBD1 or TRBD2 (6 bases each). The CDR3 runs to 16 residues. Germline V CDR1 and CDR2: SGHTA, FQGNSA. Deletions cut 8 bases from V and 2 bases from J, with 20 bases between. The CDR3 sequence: CASYGDSPGHTDTQYF. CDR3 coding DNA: TGTGCCAGCTACGGGGACTCCCCGGGACACACAGATACGCAGTATTTT.

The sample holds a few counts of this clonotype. CDR3 bases: TGCAGTGCTAGTAGTCAGAGTACCTACGAGCAGTACTTC. Encoded protein: CSASSQSTYEQYF. This chain uses TRBV20-1 with TRBJ2-7, with unresolved D. This CDR3 is 13 amino acids long. The V gene lost 3 bases and the J gene lost 2 bases, with 11 bases spanning the gap. The germline V gene has CDR1 DFQATT and CDR2 SNEGSKA (reference sequence).

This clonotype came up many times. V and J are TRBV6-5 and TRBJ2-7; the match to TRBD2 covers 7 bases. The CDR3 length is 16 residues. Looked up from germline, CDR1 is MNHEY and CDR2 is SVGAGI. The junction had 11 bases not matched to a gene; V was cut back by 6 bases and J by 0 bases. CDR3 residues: CASRYRMSSGSYEQYF. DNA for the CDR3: TGTGCCAGCAGATATAGGATGTCTAGCGGCTCCTACGAGCAGTACTTC.

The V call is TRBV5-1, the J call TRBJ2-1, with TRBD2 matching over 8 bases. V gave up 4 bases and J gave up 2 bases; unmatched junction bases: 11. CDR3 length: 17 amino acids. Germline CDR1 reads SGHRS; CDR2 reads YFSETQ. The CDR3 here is CASSLFTGGYTYNEQFF. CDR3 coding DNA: TGCGCCAGCAGCCTGTTCACGGGGGGGTATACCTACAATGAGCAGTTCTTC. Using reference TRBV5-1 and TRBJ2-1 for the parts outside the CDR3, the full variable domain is KAGVTQTPRYLIKTRGQQVTLSCSPISGHRSVSWYQQTPGQGLQFLFEYFSETQRNKGNFPGRFSGRQFSNSRSEMNVSTLELGDSALYLCASSLFTGGYTYNEQFFGPGTRLTVL.

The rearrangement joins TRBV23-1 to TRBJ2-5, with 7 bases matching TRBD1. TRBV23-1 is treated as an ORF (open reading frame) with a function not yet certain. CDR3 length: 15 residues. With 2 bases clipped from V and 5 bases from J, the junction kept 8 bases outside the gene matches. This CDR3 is CASSQTQGREETQYF. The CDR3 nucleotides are TGCGCCAGCAGTCAAACACAGGGGCGTGAGGAGACCCAGTACTTC.

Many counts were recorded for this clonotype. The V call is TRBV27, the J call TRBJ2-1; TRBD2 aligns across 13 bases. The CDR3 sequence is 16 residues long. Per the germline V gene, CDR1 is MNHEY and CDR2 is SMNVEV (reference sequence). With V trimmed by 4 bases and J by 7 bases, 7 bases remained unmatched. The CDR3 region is CASSSWRTSGSNEQFF. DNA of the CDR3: TGTGCCAGCAGTTCCTGGCGGACTAGCGGGAGTAATGAGCAGTTCTTC.

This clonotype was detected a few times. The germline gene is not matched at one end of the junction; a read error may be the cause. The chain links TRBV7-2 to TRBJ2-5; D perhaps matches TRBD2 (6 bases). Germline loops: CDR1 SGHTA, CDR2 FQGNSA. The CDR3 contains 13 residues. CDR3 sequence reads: CASSLETPGSRTF. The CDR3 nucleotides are TGTGCCAGCAGCTTAGAAACTCCCGGGAGCCGGACCTTC.

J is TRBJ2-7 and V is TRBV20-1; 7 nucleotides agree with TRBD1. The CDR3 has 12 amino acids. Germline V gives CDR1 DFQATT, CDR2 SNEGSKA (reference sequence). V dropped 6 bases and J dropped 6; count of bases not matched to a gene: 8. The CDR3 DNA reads TGCAGTGCGCGGACAGGTCTCGTCGAGCAGTACTTC. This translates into CSARTGLVEQYF.

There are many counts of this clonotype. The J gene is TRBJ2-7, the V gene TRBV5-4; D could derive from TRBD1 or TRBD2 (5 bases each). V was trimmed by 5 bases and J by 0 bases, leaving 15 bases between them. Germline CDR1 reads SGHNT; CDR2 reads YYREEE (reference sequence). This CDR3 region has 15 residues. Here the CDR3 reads CASSLLSGTSYEQYF. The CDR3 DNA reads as TGTGCCAGCAGTCTCCTTTCGGGGACCTCCTACGAGCAGTACTTC.

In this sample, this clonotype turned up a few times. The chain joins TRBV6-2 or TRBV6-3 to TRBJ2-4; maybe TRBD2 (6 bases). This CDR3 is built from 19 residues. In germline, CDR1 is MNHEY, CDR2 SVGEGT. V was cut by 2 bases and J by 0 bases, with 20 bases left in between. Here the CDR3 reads CASSYPDRLGTLAKNIQYF. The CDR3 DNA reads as TGTGCCAGCAGTTACCCGGACCGACTAGGCACCCTAGCCAAAAACATTCAGTACTTC.

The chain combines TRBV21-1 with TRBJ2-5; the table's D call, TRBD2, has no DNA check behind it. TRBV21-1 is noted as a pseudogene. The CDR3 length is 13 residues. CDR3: CASSKRSRETQYF. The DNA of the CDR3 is TGTGCCAGCAGCAAACGTAGTCGGGAGACCCAGTACTTC.

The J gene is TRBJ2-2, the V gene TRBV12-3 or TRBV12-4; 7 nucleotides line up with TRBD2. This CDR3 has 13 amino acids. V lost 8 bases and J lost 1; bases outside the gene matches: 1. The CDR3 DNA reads TGTGCCAGCCGGGGGGAGAACACCGGGGAGCTGTTTTTT. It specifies CASRGENTGELFF.

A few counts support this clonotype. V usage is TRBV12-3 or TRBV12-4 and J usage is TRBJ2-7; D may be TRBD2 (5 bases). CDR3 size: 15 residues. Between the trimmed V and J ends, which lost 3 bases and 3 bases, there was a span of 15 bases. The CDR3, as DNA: TGTGCCAGCAGTTTCGGTCGAGGGATAGACTACGAGCAGTACTTC. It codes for CASSFGRGIDYEQYF.

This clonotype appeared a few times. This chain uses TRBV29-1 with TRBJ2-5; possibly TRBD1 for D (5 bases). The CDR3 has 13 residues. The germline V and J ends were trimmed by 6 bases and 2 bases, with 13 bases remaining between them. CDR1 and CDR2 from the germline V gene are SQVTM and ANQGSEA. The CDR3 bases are TGCAGCGTCAAGTCGACAGTTCAAGAGACCCAGTACTTC. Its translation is CSVKSTVQETQYF.

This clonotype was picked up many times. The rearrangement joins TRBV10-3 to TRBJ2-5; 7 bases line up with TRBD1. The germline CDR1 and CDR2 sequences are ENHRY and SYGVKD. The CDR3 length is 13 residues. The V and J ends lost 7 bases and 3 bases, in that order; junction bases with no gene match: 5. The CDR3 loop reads CAINGQAEETQYF. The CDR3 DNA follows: TGTGCCATCAACGGACAGGCGGAAGAGACCCAGTACTTC.

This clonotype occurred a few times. CDR3 sequence (DNA): TGCAGCGTACCCCGGGACGGGAACTACAATGAGCAGTTCTTC. This sequence encodes CSVPRDGNYNEQFF. This chain links TRBV29-1 with TRBJ2-1, with D perhaps given as TRBD1 or TRBD2 (5 bases each). The CDR3 runs to 14 residues. The germline V gene encodes CDR1 SQVTM and CDR2 ANQGSEA. The ends were cut back, 6 bases at V and 3 bases at J, with 15 bases in the middle.